This TCR beta chain was observed in a study of T cells after yellow fever vaccination. This clonotype was found a few times. TCRdb itself ran the 5' RACE reads through MiXCR, one entry per CDR3 protein. The sample carries about 300,000 distinct CDR3 sequences, roughly 8.7% recorded once. The specimen comprised CD4+ T cells sorted from PBMCs, sampled 5 days after the yellow fever booster vaccination. The sequence was collected from a man between 18 and 29 years old who received the YFV17D yellow fever vaccine.

As DNA, the CDR3 is TGTGCCAGCAGCAACAGGGCAAGTGATCAGCCCCAGCATTTT. It codes for CASSNRASDQPQHF. The genes are TRBV6-1 and TRBJ1-5; TRBD1 is a possible D gene (6 bases). This CDR3 is 14 amino acids long. V lost 6 bases and J lost 5, with 14 bases in between. CDR1 is MNHNS, CDR2 SASEGT, per germline.